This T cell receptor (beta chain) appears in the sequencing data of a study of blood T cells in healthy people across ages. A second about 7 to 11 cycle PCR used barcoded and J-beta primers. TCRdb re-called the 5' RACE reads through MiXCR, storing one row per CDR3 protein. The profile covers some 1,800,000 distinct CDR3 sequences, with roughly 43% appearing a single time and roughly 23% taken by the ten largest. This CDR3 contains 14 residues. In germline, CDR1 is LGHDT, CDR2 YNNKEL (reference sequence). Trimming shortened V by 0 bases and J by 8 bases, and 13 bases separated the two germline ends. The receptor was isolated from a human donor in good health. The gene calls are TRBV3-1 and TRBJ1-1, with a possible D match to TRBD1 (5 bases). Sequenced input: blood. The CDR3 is CASSQDDRDGEAFF. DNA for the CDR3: TGTGCCAGCAGCCAAGACGACCGGGACGGAGAAGCTTTCTTT.